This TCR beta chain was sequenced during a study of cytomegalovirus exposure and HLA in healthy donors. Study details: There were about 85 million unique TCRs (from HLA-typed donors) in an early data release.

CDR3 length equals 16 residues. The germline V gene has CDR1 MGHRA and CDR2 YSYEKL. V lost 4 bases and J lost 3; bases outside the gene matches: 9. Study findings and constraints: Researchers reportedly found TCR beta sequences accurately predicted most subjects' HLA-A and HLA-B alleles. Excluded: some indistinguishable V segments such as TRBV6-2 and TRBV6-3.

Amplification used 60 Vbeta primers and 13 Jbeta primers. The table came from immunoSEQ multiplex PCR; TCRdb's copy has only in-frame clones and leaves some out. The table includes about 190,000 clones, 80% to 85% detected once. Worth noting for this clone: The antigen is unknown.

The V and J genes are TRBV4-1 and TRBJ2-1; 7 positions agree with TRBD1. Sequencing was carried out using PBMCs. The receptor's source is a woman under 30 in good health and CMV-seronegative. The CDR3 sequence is CASSLPGAGGYNEQFF. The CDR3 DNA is TGCGCCAGCAGCCTCCCTGGGGCAGGGGGCTACAATGAGCAGTTCTTC.